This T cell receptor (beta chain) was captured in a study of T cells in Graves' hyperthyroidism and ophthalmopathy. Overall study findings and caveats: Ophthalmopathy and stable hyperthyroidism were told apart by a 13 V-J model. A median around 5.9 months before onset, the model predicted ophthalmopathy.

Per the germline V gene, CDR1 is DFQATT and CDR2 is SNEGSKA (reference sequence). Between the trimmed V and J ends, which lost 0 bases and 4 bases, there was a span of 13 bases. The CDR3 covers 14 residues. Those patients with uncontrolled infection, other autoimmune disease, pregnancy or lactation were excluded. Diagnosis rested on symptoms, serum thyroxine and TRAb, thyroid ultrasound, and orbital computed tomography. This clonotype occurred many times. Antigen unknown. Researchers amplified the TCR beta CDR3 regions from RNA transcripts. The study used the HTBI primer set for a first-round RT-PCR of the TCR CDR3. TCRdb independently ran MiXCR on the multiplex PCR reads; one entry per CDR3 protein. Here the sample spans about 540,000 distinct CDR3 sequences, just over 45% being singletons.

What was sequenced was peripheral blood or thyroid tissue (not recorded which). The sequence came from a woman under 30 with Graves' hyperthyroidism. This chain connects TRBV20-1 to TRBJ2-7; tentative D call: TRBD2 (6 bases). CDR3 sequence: CSARDIGSGYEQYF. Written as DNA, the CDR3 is TGCAGTGCTAGAGATATCGGGAGCGGGTACGAGCAGTACTTC.